The source of this T cell receptor (beta chain) is a study of blood T cell repertoires in COVID-19. Clones were sequenced by immunoSEQ multiplex PCR, and TCRdb holds only the in-frame ones, with some missing. This sample has over 250,000 clones, with about 89% found just once. The origin of this receptor is a middle-aged man with acute or convalescent COVID-19. The material sequenced was peripheral blood.

CDR3 bases: TGTGCCACCAGCAAGGGTACCGGGACACCTGGCGATGAGCAGTTCTTC. As protein: CATSKGTGTPGDEQFF. This rearrangement joins TRBV24-1 to TRBJ2-1; D is perhaps TRBD1 (6 bases). Germline CDR1 is KGHDR and CDR2 is SFDVKD. The CDR3 contains 16 residues. Trimming cost V 7 bases and J 8 bases, with 23 bases left between them.